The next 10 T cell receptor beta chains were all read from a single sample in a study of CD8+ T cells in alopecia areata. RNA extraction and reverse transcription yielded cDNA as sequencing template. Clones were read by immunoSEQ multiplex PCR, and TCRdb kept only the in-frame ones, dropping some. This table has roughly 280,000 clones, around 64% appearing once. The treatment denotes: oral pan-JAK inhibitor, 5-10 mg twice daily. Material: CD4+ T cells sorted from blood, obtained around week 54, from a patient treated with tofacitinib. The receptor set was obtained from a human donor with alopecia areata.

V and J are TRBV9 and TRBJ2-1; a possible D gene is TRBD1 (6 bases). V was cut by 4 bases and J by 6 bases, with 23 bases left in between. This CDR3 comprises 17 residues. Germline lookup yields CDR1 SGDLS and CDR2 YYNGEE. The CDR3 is CASSPGMDSTTRNEQFF. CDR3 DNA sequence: TGTGCCAGCAGCCCCGGGATGGACAGCACGACCCGCAATGAGCAGTTCTTC.

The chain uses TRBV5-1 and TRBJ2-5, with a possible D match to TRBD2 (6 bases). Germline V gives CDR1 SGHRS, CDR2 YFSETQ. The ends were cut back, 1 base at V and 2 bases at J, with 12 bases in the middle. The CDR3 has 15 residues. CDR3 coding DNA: TGCGCCAGCAGCTTGCGCCTTGGGGGGCAAGAGACCCAGTACTTC. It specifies CASSLRLGGQETQYF.

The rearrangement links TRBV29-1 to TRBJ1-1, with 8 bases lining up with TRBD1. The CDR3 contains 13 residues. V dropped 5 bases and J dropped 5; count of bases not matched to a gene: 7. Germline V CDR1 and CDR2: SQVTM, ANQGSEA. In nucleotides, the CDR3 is TGCAGCGTTCAGGGGGCCAGTCGAACTGAAGCTTTCTTT. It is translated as CSVQGASRTEAFF.

CDR3: CASVPGTLNGGTEAFF. The CDR3 coding sequence is TGTGCCAGCGTTCCCGGGACGCTGAATGGTGGCACTGAAGCTTTCTTT. The V gene is TRBV2, the J gene TRBJ1-1; a possible D gene is TRBD1 (5 bases). The V end lost 8 bases, the J end lost 4 bases, and 23 bases lay between the germline ends. The CDR3 sequence is 16 residues long. Looked up from germline, CDR1 is SNHLY and CDR2 is FYNNEI. Using reference TRBV2 and TRBJ1-1 for the parts outside the CDR3, the full variable domain is EPEVTQTPSHQVTQMGQEVILRCVPISNHLYFYWYRQILGQKVEFLVSFYNNEISEKSEIFDDQFSVERPDGSNFTLKIRSTKLEDSAMYFCASVPGTLNGGTEAFFGQGTRLTVV.

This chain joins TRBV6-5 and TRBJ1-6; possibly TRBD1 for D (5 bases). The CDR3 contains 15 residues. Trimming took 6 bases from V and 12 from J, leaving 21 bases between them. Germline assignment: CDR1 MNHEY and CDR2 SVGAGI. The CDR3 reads CASSTTPGPVVPLHF. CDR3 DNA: TGTGCCAGCAGCACTACACCGGGGCCCGTCGTACCCCTCCACTTT.

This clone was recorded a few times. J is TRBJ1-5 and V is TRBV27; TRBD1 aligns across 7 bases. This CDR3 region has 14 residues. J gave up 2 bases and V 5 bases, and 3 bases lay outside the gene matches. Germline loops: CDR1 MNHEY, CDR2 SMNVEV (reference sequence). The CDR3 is CASSHGQGNQPQHF. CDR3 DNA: TGTGCCAGCAGTCACGGACAGGGCAATCAGCCCCAGCATTTT.

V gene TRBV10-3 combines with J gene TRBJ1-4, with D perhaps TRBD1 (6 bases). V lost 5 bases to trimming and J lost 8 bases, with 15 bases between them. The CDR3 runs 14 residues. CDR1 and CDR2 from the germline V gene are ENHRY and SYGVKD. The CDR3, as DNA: TGTGCCATCAGTCCGGGACAAGTCGACGAAAAACTGTTTTTT. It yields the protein CAISPGQVDEKLFF.

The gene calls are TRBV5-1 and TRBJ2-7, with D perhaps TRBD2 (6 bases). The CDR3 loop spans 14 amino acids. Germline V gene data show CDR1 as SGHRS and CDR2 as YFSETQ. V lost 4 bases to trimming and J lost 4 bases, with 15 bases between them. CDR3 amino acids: CASSPLGGTYEQYF. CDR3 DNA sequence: TGCGCCAGCAGCCCCCTTGGTGGGACTTACGAGCAGTACTTC.

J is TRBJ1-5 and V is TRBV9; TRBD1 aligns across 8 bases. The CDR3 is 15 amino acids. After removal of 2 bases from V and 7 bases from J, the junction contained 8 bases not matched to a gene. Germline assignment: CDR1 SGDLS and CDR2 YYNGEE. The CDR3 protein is CASSVGQGANQPQHF. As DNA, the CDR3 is TGTGCCAGCAGCGTTGGTCAGGGGGCAAACCAGCCCCAGCATTTT.

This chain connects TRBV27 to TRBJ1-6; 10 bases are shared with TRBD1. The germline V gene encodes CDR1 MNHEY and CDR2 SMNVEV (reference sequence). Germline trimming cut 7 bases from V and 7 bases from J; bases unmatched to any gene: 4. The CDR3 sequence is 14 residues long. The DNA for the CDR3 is TGTGCCAGCACCCGACAGGGGGCGAATTCACCCCTCCACTTT. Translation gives CASTRQGANSPLHF.